The 21 T cell receptor beta chains presented below share a single source sample, sequenced in a study of regulatory T cells in long-lasting Graves disease. Relying on iRepertoire HTBI primers and Arm-PCR of CDR3 regions, the team built TCR beta libraries. TCRdb analysed the multiplex PCR reads with MiXCR anew, one entry per CDR3 protein. The sample shows roughly 500,000 distinct CDR3 sequences, about 22% of them seen only once. Described time point: persistent/refractory GD, antithyroid drugs over 5 years with positive TRAb. The TCR library used RNA extracted from PBMCs. The specimen was peripheral blood mononuclear cells (PBMCs), collected when the disease was refractory, from a patient treated with antithyroid drugs. The receptors derive from a female donor with Graves disease.

The rearrangement uses TRBV12-5 and TRBJ2-5; possibly TRBD1 for D (6 bases). CDR3 size: 16 residues. Trimming left V 5 bases short and J 4 bases short, with 20 bases between. Germline CDR1 reads LGHNT; CDR2 reads FRNRAP. CDR3 bases: TGTGCTAGTGGTAGCGGACAGCAGCAGATCCGAGAGACCCAGTACTTC. Translating it yields CASGSGQQQIRETQYF.

This clonotype has a single count. The chain carries TRBV11-3 and TRBJ2-1; D is unclear. The V gene's germline CDR1 is SGHNT and CDR2 YENEEA. Trimming removed 1 base at V and 12 bases at J, with 10 bases between. The CDR3 runs 12 residues. The CDR3 loop is CASSLGSLAQFF. CDR3 DNA: TGTGCCAGCAGCTTAGGCTCGCTGGCGCAGTTCTTC.

As DNA, the CDR3 is TGTGCCAGCAGTTACGCTTCGGGGAATGAGCAGTACTTC. This gives the protein CASSYASGNEQYF. The V call is TRBV6-2 or TRBV6-3, the J call TRBJ2-7; D possibly corresponds to TRBD2 (5 bases). Germline V gene sequence: CDR1 MNHEY, CDR2 SVGEGT. CDR3 size: 13 residues. V was trimmed by 2 bases and J by 7 bases, leaving 12 bases between them.

This rearrangement joins TRBV7-2 to TRBJ2-7; 7 bases map to TRBD1. The CDR3 totals 16 residues. Looked up from germline, CDR1 is SGHTA and CDR2 is FQGNSA. V lost 1 base, J lost 2 bases, and 8 bases stayed unmatched. CDR3 sequence reads: CASSLERGGPAYEQYF. In nucleotides, the CDR3 is TGTGCCAGCAGCTTAGAACGAGGGGGCCCCGCCTACGAGCAGTACTTC.

The V and J genes are TRBV19 and TRBJ1-2; no clear D gene. The ends were cut back, 3 bases at V and 1 base at J, with 9 bases in the middle. The CDR3 covers 14 residues. Germline CDR1 reads LNHDA; CDR2 reads SQIVND (reference sequence). The CDR3 spells CASSMGRLNYGYTF. The CDR3 DNA sequence: TGTGCCAGTAGTATGGGCAGGCTTAACTATGGCTACACCTTC.

The genes are TRBV7-9 and TRBJ2-7, with 9 bases matching TRBD1. Germline CDR1 SEHNR, CDR2 FQNEAQ (reference sequence). The J segment lost 5 bases and the V segment lost 7 bases, leaving 12 bases of the junction unmatched. This CDR3 is 15 amino acids long. The CDR3 reads CASTQLGTGYDEQYF. CDR3 DNA sequence: TGTGCCAGCACCCAGCTGGGGACAGGGTACGACGAGCAGTACTTC.

This clonotype was seen repeatedly, ten times or more. The chain links TRBV7-2 to TRBJ1-5; no firm D call. The germline V gene encodes CDR1 SGHTA and CDR2 FQGNSA. This CDR3 has 13 amino acids. The ends were cut back, 5 bases at V and 6 bases at J, with 11 bases in the middle. The CDR3 is CASSAHPAQPQHF. The DNA of the CDR3 is TGTGCCAGCAGCGCACATCCTGCTCAGCCCCAGCATTTT.

The CDR3 DNA reads as TGTGCCAGCAGCTCGGGACTTAGCACAGATACGCAGTATTTT. It encodes CASSSGLSTDTQYF. The chain combines TRBV7-2 with TRBJ2-3; a possible D gene is TRBD2 (6 bases). V gave up 4 bases and J gave up 0 bases, with 8 bases separating them. The CDR3 loop spans 14 amino acids. Germline loops: CDR1 SGHTA, CDR2 FQGNSA. The variable domain in full, completed from reference TRBV7-2 and TRBJ2-3, reads GAGVSQSPSNKVTEKGKDVELRCDPISGHTALYWYRQSLGQGLEFLIYFQGNSAPDKSGLPSDRFSAERTGGSVSTLTIQRTQQEDSAVYLCASSSGLSTDTQYFGPGTRLTVL.

The rearrangement uses TRBV7-9 and TRBJ2-7, with a tentative D call TRBD1 (5 bases). V lost 6 bases, J lost 4 bases, and 16 bases lay in between. The CDR3 extends over 14 amino acids. CDR1 is SEHNR, CDR2 FQNEAQ, per germline (reference sequence). This CDR3 is CASSKGQLGYEQYF. The CDR3, as DNA: TGTGCCAGCAGTAAAGGACAACTGGGTTACGAGCAGTACTTC.

Concerning this clonotype itself: As the CDR3 is not closed by the conserved phenylalanine or tryptophan, this likely results from a read error. This chain connects TRBV7-2 to TRBJ1-6; D possibly corresponds to TRBD1 (6 bases). The CDR3 totals 17 residues. The V end was cut by 4 bases, the J end by 1 base, with 14 bases between. CDR1 and CDR2 from the germline V gene are SGHTA and FQGNSA. The CDR3 region is CASSSRQERSYNSPLHS. The CDR3 DNA sequence: TGTGCCAGCAGCTCCCGACAGGAAAGGTCCTATAATTCACCCCTCCACTCT.

V usage is TRBV28 and J usage is TRBJ2-1; D assignment may be TRBD1 or TRBD2 (5 bases each). The length of the CDR3 is 16 residues. The germline CDR1 and CDR2 sequences are MDHEN and SYDVKM. V gave up 6 bases and J gave up 3 bases, with 18 bases separating them. The CDR3, as DNA: TGTGCCAGCAGCCCCGGGTCCGGGGCCGACTACAATGAGCAGTTCTTC. Translating gives CASSPGSGADYNEQFF.

This clonotype was seen many times. The chain couples TRBV6-1 to TRBJ1-4; TRBD1 aligns across 8 bases. The CDR3 is 16 residues long. The trim removed 5 bases at V and 8 bases at J, leaving 13 bases unmatched. CDR1 is MNHNS, CDR2 SASEGT, per germline. CDR3 DNA sequence: TGTGCCAGCAGTCCCCAGAGCTGGACAGGGATGGAAAAACTGTTTTTT. Translating gives CASSPQSWTGMEKLFF.

This clonotype was seen many times. J is TRBJ1-1 and V is TRBV28; D might be TRBD1 (6 bases). The germline gives CDR1 MDHEN, CDR2 SYDVKM. The CDR3 covers 14 residues. V lost 7 bases to trimming and J lost 5 bases, with 17 bases between them. CDR3 region: CASTTGQGRTEAFF. CDR3 DNA sequence: TGTGCCAGCACCACCGGGCAGGGGAGGACTGAAGCTTTCTTT.

The V gene is TRBV11-2, the J gene TRBJ2-7; 7 bases agree with TRBD2. CDR1 is SGHAT and CDR2 is FQNNGV in the germline V gene. The CDR3 runs to 16 residues. Trimming took 4 bases from V and 0 from J; bases not matched to a gene: 9. In DNA form, the CDR3 reads TGTGCCAGCAGCTGGGGGGGGAGGCTTAGCTCCTACGAGCAGTACTTC. Its protein is CASSWGGRLSSYEQYF.

The chain links TRBV20-1 to TRBJ2-7; 9 bases match TRBD2. Per germline, CDR1 DFQATT and CDR2 SNEGSKA (reference sequence). Trimming at V came to 0 bases and at J to 4 bases, leaving 7 bases not matched to a gene. The CDR3 spans 15 residues. CDR3 residues: CSARDFGGGVYEQYF. The CDR3 DNA follows: TGCAGTGCTAGAGATTTTGGCGGGGGGGTATACGAGCAGTACTTC.

CDR3 bases: TGCAGTGTCGCCGGGTGGGCGAACACCGGGGAGCTGTTTTTT. Its translation is CSVAGWANTGELFF. The rearrangement joins TRBV20-1 to TRBJ2-2; D gene uncertain. Per germline, CDR1 DFQATT and CDR2 SNEGSKA (reference sequence). CDR3 length: 14 residues. With 7 bases removed from V and 0 bases from J, the gap between germline ends came to 12 bases.

This clonotype was recorded at least ten times. The rearrangement links TRBV28 to TRBJ2-7, with TRBD1 matching 8 bases. This CDR3 is built from 15 residues. Germline loops: CDR1 MDHEN, CDR2 SYDVKM. V dropped 5 bases and J dropped 5; count of bases not matched to a gene: 11. CDR3 residues: CASSRRQGARDEQYF. The CDR3 nucleotides are TGTGCCAGCAGTCGGCGGCAGGGGGCGCGAGACGAGCAGTACTTC.

The J gene is TRBJ2-3, the V gene TRBV20-1; D not resolved. There are 16 residues in the CDR3. Trimming took 3 bases from V and 1 from J, leaving 17 bases between them. Germline CDR1 DFQATT, CDR2 SNEGSKA (reference sequence). The CDR3 sequence: CSASPPWYLRTDTQYF. CDR3 nucleotides: TGCAGTGCTAGCCCCCCATGGTACCTTCGCACAGATACGCAGTATTTT.

The chain couples TRBV12-3 or TRBV12-4 to TRBJ1-1, with 7 bases matching TRBD1. The CDR3 has 14 amino acids. The V gene end was trimmed by 11 bases and the J gene end by 4 bases; junction bases not matched to a gene: 13. This CDR3 is CAGNQGGGGTEAFF. CDR3 sequence (DNA): TGTGCCGGCAATCAGGGGGGGGGGGGCACTGAAGCTTTCTTT.

This clonotype was detected many times. The chain links TRBV7-2 to TRBJ2-7; D could derive from TRBD1 or TRBD2 (5 bases each). The V end lost 4 bases, the J end lost 0 bases, and 16 bases lay between the germline ends. Germline V gene lookup returns CDR1 SGHTA and CDR2 FQGNSA. The CDR3 contains 16 residues. CDR3 sequence (DNA): TGTGCCAGCAGCTCCCGGGACGGTATCTACTCCTACGAGCAGTACTTC. It encodes CASSSRDGIYSYEQYF.

The chain recombines TRBV5-1 with TRBJ2-5; D remains unclear. Trimming pared 4 bases from V and 4 bases from J, leaving 14 bases between. CDR3 length: 14 amino acids. Germline-derived CDR1 and CDR2 are SGHRS and YFSETQ. CDR3 protein: CASSPTASPETQYF. The CDR3, as DNA: TGCGCCAGCAGCCCCACTGCCAGTCCAGAGACCCAGTACTTC.